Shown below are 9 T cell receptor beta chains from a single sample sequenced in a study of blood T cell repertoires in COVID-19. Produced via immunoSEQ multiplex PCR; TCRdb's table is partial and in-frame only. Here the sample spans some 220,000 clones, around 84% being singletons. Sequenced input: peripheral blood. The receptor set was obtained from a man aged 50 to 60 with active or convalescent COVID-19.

CDR3 in DNA: TGTGCCAGCTCACGAGGAGGTCAGCCCCAGCATTTT. It codes for CASSRGGQPQHF. The chain carries TRBV18 and TRBJ1-5; no clear D. The CDR3 totals 12 residues. Trimming left V 4 bases short and J 6 bases short, with 7 bases between. Germline lookup yields CDR1 KGHSH and CDR2 LQKENI.

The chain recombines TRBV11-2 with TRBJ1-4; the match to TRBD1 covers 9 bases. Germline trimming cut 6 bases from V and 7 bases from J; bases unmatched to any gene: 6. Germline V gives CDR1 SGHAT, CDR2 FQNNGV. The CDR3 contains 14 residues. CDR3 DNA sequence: TGTGCCAGCAGTCCCGGGACAGGGCGTGAAAAACTGTTTTTT. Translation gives CASSPGTGREKLFF.

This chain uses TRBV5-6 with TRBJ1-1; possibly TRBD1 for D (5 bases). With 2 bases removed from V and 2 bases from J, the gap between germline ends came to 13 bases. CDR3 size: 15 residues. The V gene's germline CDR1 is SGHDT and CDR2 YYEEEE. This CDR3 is CASSLWSGINTEAFF. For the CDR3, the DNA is TGTGCCAGCAGCTTATGGTCAGGGATAAACACTGAAGCTTTCTTT. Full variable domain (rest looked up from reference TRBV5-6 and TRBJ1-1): DAGVTQSPTHLIKTRGQQVTLRCSPKSGHDTVSWYQQALGQGPQFIFQYYEEEERQRGNFPDRFSGHQFPNYSSELNVNALLLGDSALYLCASSLWSGINTEAFFGQGTRLTVV.

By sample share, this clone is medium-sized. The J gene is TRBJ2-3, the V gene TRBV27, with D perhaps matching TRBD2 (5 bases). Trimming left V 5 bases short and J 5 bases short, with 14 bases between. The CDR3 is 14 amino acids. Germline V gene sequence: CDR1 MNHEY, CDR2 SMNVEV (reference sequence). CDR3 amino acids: CASSHRSAGDTQYF. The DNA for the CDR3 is TGTGCCAGCAGTCATAGGTCGGCGGGAGATACGCAGTATTTT.

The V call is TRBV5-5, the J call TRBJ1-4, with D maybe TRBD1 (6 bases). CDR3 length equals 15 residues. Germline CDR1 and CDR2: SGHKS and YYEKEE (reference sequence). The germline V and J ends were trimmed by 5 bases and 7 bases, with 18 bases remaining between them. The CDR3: CASRASGGMGEKLFF. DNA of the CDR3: TGTGCCAGCAGGGCCAGTGGGGGCATGGGTGAAAAACTGTTTTTT.

The DNA of the CDR3 is TGCGCCAGCAGCCAAGATCTAGTCGGGGCTAGCGTCTACGAGCAGTACGTC. It specifies CASSQDLVGASVYEQYV. The chain couples TRBV4-1 to TRBJ2-7; tentatively, D is TRBD2 (6 bases). In germline, CDR1 is MGHRA, CDR2 YSYEKL. This CDR3 has 17 residues. Trimming shortened V by 0 bases and J by 3 bases, and 18 bases separated the two germline ends.

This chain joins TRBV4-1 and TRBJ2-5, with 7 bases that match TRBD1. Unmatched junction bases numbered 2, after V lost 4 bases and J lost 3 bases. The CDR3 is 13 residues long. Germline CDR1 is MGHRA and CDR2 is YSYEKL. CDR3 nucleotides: TGCGCCAGCAGCCTGGGGACAGAAGAGACCCAGTACTTC. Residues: CASSLGTEETQYF.

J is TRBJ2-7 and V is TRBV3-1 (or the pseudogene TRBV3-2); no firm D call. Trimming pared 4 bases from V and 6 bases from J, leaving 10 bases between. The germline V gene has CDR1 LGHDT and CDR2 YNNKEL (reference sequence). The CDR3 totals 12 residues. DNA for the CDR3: TGTGCCAGCAGCCTGTACCCCGGCGAGCAGTACTTC. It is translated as CASSLYPGEQYF.

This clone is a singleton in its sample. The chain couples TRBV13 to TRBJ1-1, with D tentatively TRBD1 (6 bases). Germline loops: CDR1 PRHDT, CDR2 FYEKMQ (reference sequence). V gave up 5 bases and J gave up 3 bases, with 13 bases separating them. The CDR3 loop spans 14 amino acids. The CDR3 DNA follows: TGTGCCAGCAGCACGGACGAGGGGGACACTGAAGCTTTCTTT. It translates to CASSTDEGDTEAFF.